This TCR beta chain was observed in a study of cytomegalovirus exposure and HLA in healthy donors. General study results and limits: Cytomegalovirus association was listed for 164 TCR beta chains.

Concerning this clone: The target antigen is unknown.

The CDR3 is 12 amino acids. Germline CDR1 and CDR2: LNHNV and YYDKDF (reference sequence). V was trimmed by 6 bases and J by 3 bases, leaving 9 bases between them. PCR was performed using 60 Vbeta and 13 Jbeta primers. The data were produced by immunoSEQ multiplex PCR, yet TCRdb's version contains in-frame clones alone and is incomplete. Of 150,000 to 200,000 clones listed, about four fifths are singletons. The rearrangement uses TRBV15 and TRBJ2-7, with D possibly TRBD2 on 5 matching bases. The sample comprised PBMCs. The receptor comes from a woman between 18 and 29 years old in good health and CMV-seropositive. Here the CDR3 reads CATSKTNYEQYF. The CDR3 coding sequence is TGTGCCACCAGTAAGACTAACTACGAGCAGTACTTC.